Listed here are 30 T cell receptor beta chains from one sample, sequenced in a study of cytotoxic CD8 clonotypes in ibrutinib-treated CLL. TCRdb keeps only in-frame clones here, not all; method: immunoSEQ multiplex PCR. The data contain some 290,000 clones, about 77% of them singletons. The specimen comprised PBMCs, sampled before ibrutinib treatment. These receptors originate from a human donor with chronic lymphocytic leukemia.

About this clone: The junction departs from the called germline gene at one end, perhaps through a read error. The rearrangement links TRBV14 to TRBJ2-7; D might be TRBD1 or TRBD2, each matching 5 bases. Germline values: CDR1 SGHDN, CDR2 FVKESK. The CDR3 contains 12 residues. CDR3 loop: CASSQDFGTADF. CDR3 in DNA: TGTGCCAGCAGCCAAGATTTCGGGACGGCGGACTTC. Complete variable domain (other parts from reference TRBV14 and TRBJ2-7): EAGVTQFPSHSVIEKGQTVTLRCDPISGHDNLYWYRRVMGKEIKFLLHFVKESKQDESGMPNNRFLAERTGGTYSTLKVQPAELEDSGVYFCASSQDFGTADFGPGTRLTVT.

V usage is TRBV7-9 and J usage is TRBJ1-4; D call uncertain. V was trimmed by 4 bases and J by 5 bases, leaving 14 bases between them. The CDR3 extends over 15 amino acids. Germline CDR1 reads SEHNR; CDR2 reads FQNEAQ (reference sequence). The DNA for the CDR3 is TGTGCCAGCAGCTCCCACGAAAGCGCAAATGAAAAACTGTTTTTT. Its translation: CASSSHESANEKLFF.

The V gene is TRBV5-4, the J gene TRBJ1-1; D may be TRBD1 (5 bases). From germline, CDR1 is SGHNT and CDR2 YYREEE (reference sequence). The length of the CDR3 is 13 residues. The V gene lost 4 bases and the J gene lost 5 bases, with 12 bases spanning the gap. The CDR3 reads CASSKGRETEAFF. In DNA, the CDR3 is TGTGCCAGCAGCAAGGGACGGGAGACTGAAGCTTTCTTT.

The chain is built from TRBV19 and TRBJ1-5; D not certain. The CDR3 contains 15 residues. Germline CDR1 is LNHDA and CDR2 is SQIVND (reference sequence). V was clipped by 6 bases and J by 0 bases, with 12 bases between them. CDR3 DNA: TGTGCCAGTAGCTCCTGGGGAAGTAGCAATCAGCCCCAGCATTTT. Translating it yields CASSSWGSSNQPQHF.

This rearrangement joins TRBV19 to TRBJ2-7; TRBD2 agrees at 13 bases. CDR1 LNHDA and CDR2 SQIVND come from the germline V gene (reference sequence). The J segment lost 4 bases and the V segment lost 1 base, leaving 4 bases of the junction unmatched. The CDR3 has 16 amino acids. CDR3 sequence (DNA): TGTGCCAGTAGTATAGGCGGACTAGCGGGAGCTTACGAGCAGTACTTC. Translated: CASSIGGLAGAYEQYF.

The chain couples TRBV2 to TRBJ2-3, with 8 bases identical to TRBD2. The V gene end was trimmed by 5 bases and the J gene end by 2 bases; junction bases not matched to a gene: 3. Germline CDR1 SNHLY, CDR2 FYNNEI. The CDR3 is made up of 14 amino acids. CDR3 DNA: TGTGCCAGCAGTATACTAGCGGTCACAGATACGCAGTATTTT. It translates to CASSILAVTDTQYF.

The V call is TRBV9, the J call TRBJ2-5; D perhaps matches TRBD2 (5 bases). Per the germline V gene, CDR1 is SGDLS and CDR2 is YYNGEE. V lost 0 bases and J 4 bases, leaving 13 bases between the germline ends. The CDR3 is made up of 15 amino acids. This CDR3 reads CASSVVSTGSETQYF. CDR3 coding DNA: TGTGCCAGCAGCGTAGTTTCGACGGGATCAGAGACCCAGTACTTC.

This clone was seen a handful of times. The chain employs TRBV7-9 and TRBJ1-2; D gene uncertain. CDR3 size: 14 residues. V was clipped by 1 base and J by 3 bases, with 9 bases between them. Per germline, CDR1 SEHNR and CDR2 FQNEAQ (reference sequence). The DNA for the CDR3 is TGTGCCAGCAGCTTAGTCGGAGGGCACTATGGCTACACCTTC. It translates to CASSLVGGHYGYTF.

The rearrangement joins TRBV2 to TRBJ1-2; D is unclear. This CDR3 comprises 11 residues. V dropped 5 bases and J dropped 4 bases, with 5 bases sitting between them. From germline, CDR1 is SNHLY and CDR2 FYNNEI. The CDR3 DNA sequence: TGTGCCAGCAGTTCCAGCTATGGCTACACCTTC. Its protein product is CASSSSYGYTF.

The chain recombines TRBV5-6 with TRBJ2-7; D may be TRBD2 (6 bases). This CDR3 is 13 amino acids long. The germline V gene encodes CDR1 SGHDT and CDR2 YYEEEE. V was pared by 4 bases and J by 4 bases, with 12 bases between. CDR3 in amino acids: CASSKGLLYEQYF. CDR3 coding DNA: TGTGCCAGCAGCAAGGGACTGTTGTACGAGCAGTACTTC.

In its sample, this clone was seen once. The chain combines TRBV28 with TRBJ2-7; tentative D call: TRBD2 (6 bases). The ends were cut back, 5 bases at V and 0 bases at J, with 11 bases in the middle. This CDR3 has 14 amino acids. Germline V lookup: CDR1 MDHEN, CDR2 SYDVKM. CDR3 sequence (DNA): TGTGCCAGCAGTCGATTGGACTACTCCTACGAGCAGTACTTC. Amino acids: CASSRLDYSYEQYF.

The rearrangement links TRBV2 to TRBJ1-1, with 10 bases fitting TRBD1. The CDR3 runs 14 residues. In germline, CDR1 is SNHLY, CDR2 FYNNEI. V was clipped by 3 bases and J by 3 bases; unmatched bases: 1. CDR3 protein: CASSDGTGDTEAFF. Here the CDR3 DNA reads TGTGCCAGCAGTGACGGGACAGGGGACACTGAAGCTTTCTTT. Looking up the rest from reference TRBV2 and TRBJ1-1 gives the full variable domain: EPEVTQTPSHQVTQMGQEVILRCVPISNHLYFYWYRQILGQKVEFLVSFYNNEISEKSEIFDDQFSVERPDGSNFTLKIRSTKLEDSAMYFCASSDGTGDTEAFFGQGTRLTVV.

The chain has TRBV20-1 and TRBJ1-5; D is unresolved. The germline gives CDR1 DFQATT, CDR2 SNEGSKA (reference sequence). Trimming removed 3 bases at V and 4 bases at J, with 4 bases between. The CDR3 consists of 11 residues. CDR3 bases: TGCAGTGCTAGCCGTAATCAGCCCCAGCATTTT. Amino acid sequence: CSASRNQPQHF.

This sequence joins TRBV27 and TRBJ2-1; the D is unclear. V lost 2 bases and J lost 9, with 14 bases in between. CDR1 and CDR2 (germline): MNHEY, SMNVEV (reference sequence). The CDR3 consists of 14 residues. DNA of the CDR3: TGTGCCAGCAGTTTAGGGTACAAATACCGTGAGCAGTTCTTC. Residues: CASSLGYKYREQFF.

The CDR3 is CASWPLVSTDTQYF. The CDR3 region has the DNA TGTGCCAGCTGGCCGCTAGTAAGCACAGATACGCAGTATTTT. The chain uses TRBV27 and TRBJ2-3; D uncertain. This CDR3 has 14 residues. The V and J ends lost 8 bases and 0 bases respectively, with 12 bases between them. Germline-derived CDR1 and CDR2 are MNHEY and SMNVEV (reference sequence).

The chain combines TRBV4-2 with TRBJ1-2; a weak D match, TRBD1 (5 bases). The CDR3 has 13 residues. Looked up from germline, CDR1 is LGHNA and CDR2 is YNFKEQ. The V gene lost 7 bases and the J gene lost 1 base, with 10 bases spanning the gap. The CDR3 DNA reads as TGTGCCAGCAACCCGGACAATAACTATGGCTACACCTTC. The encoded protein is CASNPDNNYGYTF.

This chain links TRBV28 with TRBJ1-5; 8 bases align to TRBD1. Trimming took 7 bases from V and 5 from J; bases not matched to a gene: 4. The CDR3 has 13 amino acids. Germline V lookup: CDR1 MDHEN, CDR2 SYDVKM. CDR3 nucleotides: TGTGCCAGCACCGGACAGGGATATCAGCCCCAGCATTTT. This encodes CASTGQGYQPQHF.

The chain uses TRBV30 and TRBJ2-7; possibly TRBD1 for D (6 bases). Germline V gene lookup returns CDR1 GTSNPN and CDR2 SVGIG (reference sequence). The V end was cut by 3 bases, the J end by 2 bases, with 20 bases between. This CDR3 comprises 16 residues. In nucleotides, the CDR3 is TGTGCCTGGAGAACTCCCGGGACAACTTTCCCCTACGAGCAGTACTTC. Its translation: CAWRTPGTTFPYEQYF.

The rearrangement links TRBV5-6 to TRBJ1-2; 7 bases align to TRBD1. Germline assignment: CDR1 SGHDT and CDR2 YYEEEE. Unmatched junction bases numbered 13, after V lost 4 bases and J lost 10 bases. The CDR3 consists of 14 residues. CDR3 in amino acids: CASSPVGTAEAYTF. DNA of the CDR3: TGTGCCAGCAGCCCTGTCGGGACAGCAGAGGCCTACACCTTC.

The chain couples TRBV4-3 to TRBJ2-1; D may correspond to TRBD1 or TRBD2 (6 bases each). This CDR3 comprises 14 residues. Per germline, CDR1 LGHNA and CDR2 YSLEER. V lost 1 base, J lost 10 bases, and 14 bases lay in between. The CDR3 spells CASSQGHIGGEQFF. CDR3 nucleotides: TGCGCCAGCAGCCAAGGTCATATCGGGGGCGAGCAGTTCTTC.

This chain links TRBV15 with TRBJ2-1, with 8 bases fitting TRBD2. The CDR3 sequence is 16 residues long. The V segment lost 4 bases and the J segment 0 bases; nucleotides outside the gene matches: 5. CDR1 is LNHNV, CDR2 YYDKDF, per germline (reference sequence). The CDR3 spells CATSKLAGSSYNEQFF. CDR3 nucleotide sequence: TGTGCCACCAGCAAGTTAGCGGGGAGCTCCTACAATGAGCAGTTCTTC.

The V call is TRBV6-5, the J call TRBJ2-7, with D possibly matching TRBD1 (6 bases). Germline V lookup: CDR1 MNHEY, CDR2 SVGAGI. Trimming took off 2 bases at V and 4 bases at J, with 15 bases between the two ends. This CDR3 contains 15 residues. CDR3 coding DNA: TGTGCCAGCAGTTACCGGAACAGGGTACCGTACGAGCAGTACTTC. This sequence encodes CASSYRNRVPYEQYF.

The genes are TRBV7-8 and TRBJ2-5; 13 bases agree with TRBD2. The CDR3 has 17 amino acids. The trim removed 5 bases at V and 2 bases at J, leaving 8 bases unmatched. Germline V gives CDR1 SGHVS, CDR2 FQNEAQ. In DNA, the CDR3 is TGTGCCAGCAGCGGAAGACTAGCGGGAGGAGGTCAAGAGACCCAGTACTTC. It yields the protein CASSGRLAGGGQETQYF.

As for this clone: A read error may account for a junction end that differs from germline. The chain uses TRBV7-2 and TRBJ2-1, with 11 bases identical to TRBD2. Per germline, CDR1 SGHTA and CDR2 FQGNSA. This CDR3 has 15 amino acids. Written as DNA, the CDR3 is TGTGCCAGCAGCCTAGCGGGAGGAGGTGTCCCAGGGCAGTTCTTC. Translated, it gives CASSLAGGGVPGQFF.

The J gene is TRBJ2-1, the V gene TRBV19, with 7 bases that match TRBD1. Germline trimming cut 6 bases from V and 1 base from J; bases unmatched to any gene: 9. Germline V gene lookup returns CDR1 LNHDA and CDR2 SQIVND (reference sequence). The length of the CDR3 is 16 residues. CDR3 residues: CASRERTGSSYNEQFF. The CDR3 DNA sequence: TGTGCCAGTAGGGAAAGGACAGGTTCATCCTACAATGAGCAGTTCTTC.

This chain links TRBV7-2 with TRBJ2-1, with 11 bases fitting TRBD1. Per the germline V gene, CDR1 is SGHTA and CDR2 is FQGNSA. V shed 5 bases and J 8 bases; nucleotides not matched to a gene: 5. The CDR3 spans 14 residues. CDR3 DNA sequence: TGTGCCAGCAGCCGGGACAGGGGGACGCATGAGCAGTTCTTC. Translating it yields CASSRDRGTHEQFF.

This clone was seen only once. This chain links TRBV7-2 with TRBJ2-1; 8 bases agree with TRBD2. CDR3 length: 15 residues. Trimming at V came to 2 bases and at J to 7 bases, leaving 7 bases not matched to a gene. Germline-derived CDR1 and CDR2 are SGHTA and FQGNSA. DNA of the CDR3: TGTGCCAGCAGCTTACTTGGACTAGCCGAGAATGAGCAGTTCTTC. Its translation: CASSLLGLAENEQFF. The full variable domain, its missing parts supplied by reference TRBV7-2 and TRBJ2-1, is GAGVSQSPSNKVTEKGKDVELRCDPISGHTALYWYRQSLGQGLEFLIYFQGNSAPDKSGLPSDRFSAERTGGSVSTLTIQRTQQEDSAVYLCASSLLGLAENEQFFGPGTRLTVL.

The V and J genes are TRBV18 and TRBJ2-1; 7 nucleotides match TRBD1. CDR1 is KGHSH and CDR2 is LQKENI in the germline V gene. The V gene end was trimmed by 0 bases and the J gene end by 4 bases; junction bases not matched to a gene: 9. This CDR3 has 17 residues. CDR3 loop: CASSPPRGQYPYNEQFF. CDR3 bases: TGTGCCAGCTCACCACCTAGGGGACAGTACCCATACAATGAGCAGTTCTTC.

The rearrangement uses TRBV10-3 and TRBJ1-1; the D gene is possibly TRBD1 (5 bases). CDR3 length: 14 residues. V gave up 5 bases and J gave up 1 base, with 11 bases separating them. Germline values: CDR1 ENHRY, CDR2 SYGVKD. The chain's CDR3 is CAISPRGGNTEAFF. In DNA form, the CDR3 reads TGTGCCATCAGTCCACGGGGGGGGAACACTGAAGCTTTCTTT.

J is TRBJ2-1 and V is TRBV19; maybe TRBD1 (6 bases). The CDR3 totals 14 residues. The V end lost 7 bases, the J end lost 8 bases, and 18 bases lay between the germline ends. Germline V gene sequence: CDR1 LNHDA, CDR2 SQIVND (reference sequence). CDR3 residues: CASNEGGSIYEQFF. CDR3 bases: TGTGCCAGTAATGAAGGGGGTTCAATTTATGAGCAGTTCTTC.